The 9 T cell receptor beta chains presented below share a single source sample, sequenced in a study of sequential checkpoint blockade in melanoma. Assay: immunoSEQ multiplex PCR; the TCRdb copy retains only in-frame clones and omits some. The table shows about 8,200 clones, with almost 60% occurring only once. The treatment was: randomized to nivolumab then ipilimumab (arm A) or the reverse (arm B). The starting material was CD8+ T cells sorted from blood (inferred from file names), obtained from a patient given nivolumab and ipilimumab in sequence. The receptors stem from a human donor with melanoma.

This chain connects TRBV4-2 to TRBJ1-2; perhaps TRBD1 as D (6 bases). Trimming took 3 bases from V and 6 from J, leaving 8 bases between them. CDR1 LGHNA and CDR2 YNFKEQ come from the germline V gene. CDR3 length: 12 amino acids. The CDR3 DNA reads TGTGCCAGCAGCCACCGGGACAATGGCTACACCTTC. It yields the protein CASSHRDNGYTF.

The chain uses TRBV4-2 and TRBJ2-7; TRBD1 matches 7 bases. V shed 0 bases, J shed 1 base, and the junction held 6 bases outside the gene matches. The CDR3 has 16 amino acids. Germline loops: CDR1 LGHNA, CDR2 YNFKEQ. The CDR3 region is CASSQETGNPSYEQYF. The CDR3 DNA is TGTGCCAGCAGCCAAGAGACAGGGAACCCTTCCTACGAGCAGTACTTC.

This clone was counted only a few times. The J gene is TRBJ2-7, the V gene TRBV30; D gene unclear. The ends were cut back, 0 bases at V and 2 bases at J, with 8 bases in the middle. This CDR3 comprises 13 residues. CDR1 is GTSNPN, CDR2 SVGIG, per germline (reference sequence). This CDR3 is CAWSVQAPYEQYF. CDR3 bases: TGTGCCTGGAGTGTTCAGGCCCCCTACGAGCAGTACTTC.

This clone has only a few counts. V and J are TRBV4-3 and TRBJ2-7; D gene ambiguous. Germline V gives CDR1 LGHNA, CDR2 YSLEER. V was trimmed by 1 base and J by 1 base, leaving 5 bases between them. The CDR3 contains 13 residues. CDR3 sequence: CASSQGSSYEQYF. The CDR3 DNA sequence: TGCGCCAGCAGCCAAGGCAGTTCCTACGAGCAGTACTTC.

The chain recombines TRBV4-1 with TRBJ1-4; possibly TRBD1 for D (6 bases). The V gene's germline CDR1 is MGHRA and CDR2 YSYEKL. V gave up 3 bases and J gave up 6 bases, with 11 bases separating them. The CDR3 is made up of 14 amino acids. The CDR3 loop reads CASSQTGPYEKLFF. The CDR3 nucleotides read TGCGCCAGCAGCCAGACAGGCCCTTATGAAAAACTGTTTTTT.

The chain links TRBV28 to TRBJ1-1; the match to TRBD1 covers 7 bases. The CDR3 extends over 14 amino acids. The V segment lost 5 bases and the J segment 6 bases; nucleotides outside the gene matches: 9. From germline, CDR1 is MDHEN and CDR2 SYDVKM. CDR3 sequence (DNA): TGTGCCAGCAGTCAGCACAGGGGCAGCTCTGAAGCTTTCTTT. It yields the protein CASSQHRGSSEAFF.

V is TRBV29-1 and J is TRBJ2-7; D might be TRBD1 (6 bases). CDR3 length: 13 residues. V was clipped by 7 bases and J by 1 base, with 14 bases between them. Germline CDR1 reads SQVTM; CDR2 reads ANQGSEA. Here the CDR3 reads CSAKTGSSYEQYF. Here the CDR3 DNA reads TGCAGCGCCAAAACAGGGTCGTCCTACGAGCAGTACTTC.

The chain carries TRBV7-8 and TRBJ1-2, with a tentative D call TRBD1 (5 bases). The CDR3 totals 16 residues. From germline, CDR1 is SGHVS and CDR2 FQNEAQ. The V end lost 0 bases, the J end lost 0 bases, and 11 bases lay between the germline ends. The CDR3: CASSLAGDWANYGYTF. CDR3 DNA sequence: TGTGCCAGCAGCTTAGCCGGGGACTGGGCTAACTATGGCTACACCTTC.

CDR3 nucleotides: TGTGCCAGCAGCGGGCCTGGACAGGCGAACGAGCAGTACTTC. Protein sequence: CASSGPGQANEQYF. The V and J genes are TRBV5-6 and TRBJ2-7; 7 bases agree with TRBD1. V lost 4 bases and J lost 5; bases outside the gene matches: 9. In germline, CDR1 is SGHDT, CDR2 YYEEEE. The CDR3 runs 14 residues.